A single TCR beta chain is shown here with its context. The data stem from a study of blood T cell repertoires in COVID-19. Here immunoSEQ multiplex PCR was the method, and the copy in TCRdb shows in-frame clones only, minus some. Of over 50,000 clones listed, around four fifths were seen once; the top ten hold about 5.3%. Trimming cost V 3 bases and J 5 bases, with 8 bases left between them. Germline assignment: CDR1 KGHSH and CDR2 LQKENI. CDR3 length: 12 amino acids. The material sequenced was peripheral blood. The sequence came from a man aged 65-85 years with acute or convalescent COVID-19. This rearrangement joins TRBV18 to TRBJ2-7; TRBD1 might be the D (5 bases). CDR3 sequence reads: CASSPTANEQYF. CDR3 nucleotides: TGTGCCAGCTCACCGACAGCCAACGAGCAGTACTTC.